Presented here are 18 T cell receptor beta chains from one specimen sequenced in a study of T-cell reconstitution after alpha-beta-depleted transplantation in children. Preparation of the TCRbeta library used unique molecular identifiers. TCRdb re-derived calls from the PCR reads in MiXCR, one entry per CDR3 protein. The sample records around 250,000 distinct CDR3 sequences, approximately 8% being singletons. The sequenced sample was PBMCs, mostly from graft donor cells, obtained 180 days after TCRalphabeta/CD19-depleted stem cell transplant. The receptors shown here come from a male patient between 5 and 17 years old who had a stem cell transplant for acute lymphoblastic leukemia, so the T cells may come from the graft donor.

Notes on this clonotype: A much larger clone differs from this one at a single base, so this may be a read error. J is TRBJ2-1 and V is TRBV7-9; the D gene could be TRBD1 or TRBD2 (5 bases each). V lost 1 base and J 3 bases, leaving 10 bases between the germline ends. The V gene's germline CDR1 is SEHNR and CDR2 FQNEAQ (reference sequence). The CDR3 consists of 15 residues. The CDR3 sequence: CASSLDGTIYNEQFF. CDR3 sequence (DNA): TGTGCCAGCAGCTTAGATGGGACGATCTACAATGAGCAGTTCTTC.

This clonotype was detected ten times or more. V and J are TRBV27 and TRBJ2-3; 9 positions agree with TRBD2. V lost 5 bases and J lost 2; bases outside the gene matches: 8. From germline, CDR1 is MNHEY and CDR2 SMNVEV (reference sequence). This CDR3 is built from 16 residues. CDR3 nucleotides: TGTGCCAGCAGTCCCCTTAGCGGGGGACCCACAGATACGCAGTATTTT. Its protein is CASSPLSGGPTDTQYF.

This clonotype has ten or more counts. The chain uses TRBV5-6 and TRBJ2-3; TRBD2 matches 10 bases. This CDR3 is built from 15 residues. Germline loops: CDR1 SGHDT, CDR2 YYEEEE. V dropped 3 bases and J dropped 2; count of bases not matched to a gene: 3. In nucleotides, the CDR3 is TGTGCCAGCAGCTGGGGACTAGCGTCCACAGATACGCAGTATTTT. Residues: CASSWGLASTDTQYF.

This chain connects TRBV7-8 to TRBJ2-6; weak D call: TRBD2 (5 bases). V lost 3 bases and J lost 0, with 18 bases in between. The CDR3 is 19 amino acids. The germline V gene encodes CDR1 SGHVS and CDR2 FQNEAQ. The CDR3 DNA follows: TGTGCCAGCAGCTTGCCTCCGACTACCCACACCTCTGGGGCCAACGTCCTGACTTTC. It encodes CASSLPPTTHTSGANVLTF. Using reference TRBV7-8 and TRBJ2-6 for the parts outside the CDR3, the full variable domain is GAGVSQSPRYKVAKRGQDVALRCDPISGHVSLFWYQQALGQGPEFLTYFQNEAQLDKSGLPSDRFFAERPEGSVSTLKIQRTQQEDSAVYLCASSLPPTTHTSGANVLTFGAGSRLTVL.

The table lists this clonotype with a few counts. The chain couples TRBV15 to TRBJ1-3; TRBD1 might be the D (5 bases). Looked up from germline, CDR1 is LNHNV and CDR2 is YYDKDF (reference sequence). Deletions cut 0 bases from V and 4 bases from J, with 10 bases between. CDR3 length: 15 amino acids. The CDR3 region has the DNA TGTGCCACCAGCAGAGATCAGGGTTCGGGAAACACCATATATTTT. Residues: CATSRDQGSGNTIYF.

This clonotype was seen a handful of times. J is TRBJ1-5 and V is TRBV2; D gene unclear. This CDR3 spans 12 amino acids. V was shortened by 6 bases and J by 4 bases, with 7 bases between the two germline ends. Germline V gene data show CDR1 as SNHLY and CDR2 as FYNNEI. CDR3 coding DNA: TGTGCCAGCAGGGACGGGAATCAGCCCCAGCATTTT. This translates into CASRDGNQPQHF.

This clonotype was picked up many times. The chain combines TRBV7-9 with TRBJ2-5; perhaps TRBD1 as D (6 bases). Per germline, CDR1 SEHNR and CDR2 FQNEAQ (reference sequence). V was trimmed by 6 bases and J by 3 bases, leaving 14 bases between them. The CDR3 has 14 residues. The CDR3 DNA reads as TGTGCCAGCAGTCGTGGACAGTTCGAAGAGACCCAGTACTTC. This translates into CASSRGQFEETQYF.

This clonotype was observed many times. The rearrangement joins TRBV20-1 to TRBJ2-4; D is undetermined. V was trimmed by 0 bases and J by 7 bases, leaving 13 bases between them. CDR1 is DFQATT and CDR2 is SNEGSKA in the germline V gene (reference sequence). CDR3 size: 14 residues. CDR3 coding DNA: TGCAGTGCTAGAGATTGGGTAGCTCGGAACATTCAGTACTTC. As protein: CSARDWVARNIQYF.

Only a few counts were recorded for this clonotype. The chain has TRBV12-3 or TRBV12-4 and TRBJ2-7; D call uncertain. CDR3 size: 13 residues. V lost 5 bases to trimming and J lost 2 bases, with 10 bases between them. The CDR3 protein is CASSRWTAYEQYF. The CDR3 DNA sequence: TGTGCCAGCAGTCGATGGACGGCCTACGAGCAGTACTTC.

This clonotype was seen at least ten times. The chain uses TRBV7-8 and TRBJ2-3; TRBD2 agrees at 8 bases. The germline CDR1 and CDR2 sequences are SGHVS and FQNEAQ. V dropped 5 bases and J dropped 4; count of bases not matched to a gene: 17. The CDR3 extends over 18 amino acids. In nucleotides, the CDR3 is TGTGCCAGCAGCCCACGAGCGGGGGCCCCTACTGTCGCAGATACGCAGTATTTT. It encodes CASSPRAGAPTVADTQYF.

This clonotype has at least ten counts. The chain recombines TRBV5-4 with TRBJ2-7, with TRBD2 matching 11 bases. V dropped 0 bases and J dropped 1; count of bases not matched to a gene: 3. The germline V gene encodes CDR1 SGHNT and CDR2 YYREEE (reference sequence). The CDR3 is made up of 16 amino acids. The CDR3: CASSLEGLAVSYEQYF. CDR3 nucleotides: TGTGCCAGCAGCTTGGAGGGACTAGCGGTTTCCTACGAGCAGTACTTC.

The table lists this clonotype with many counts. The chain links TRBV11-2 to TRBJ2-3; 7 bases fit TRBD2. V lost 5 bases and J lost 3; bases outside the gene matches: 20. CDR3 length: 19 residues. Germline CDR1 is SGHAT and CDR2 is FQNNGV. The CDR3 sequence: CASSRGVGVAAGETDTQYF. The CDR3 nucleotides read TGTGCCAGCAGCCGGGGGGTTGGGGTAGCGGCTGGTGAAACAGATACGCAGTATTTT.

This clonotype was detected many times. The V call is TRBV7-7, the J call TRBJ2-1, with TRBD2 matching 15 bases. V was pared by 5 bases and J by 5 bases, with 13 bases of the junction left unmatched. The CDR3 is made up of 19 amino acids. The germline gives CDR1 SSHAT, CDR2 FNYEAQ (reference sequence). This chain's CDR3 is CASSPIITGTSGGNNEQFF. The CDR3 DNA is TGTGCCAGCAGCCCCATTATCACCGGGACTAGCGGGGGGAACAATGAGCAGTTCTTC. Complete variable domain (other parts from reference TRBV7-7 and TRBJ2-1): GAGVSQSPRYKVTKRGQDVTLRCDPISSHATLYWYQQALGQGPEFLTYFNYEAQPDKSGLPSDRFSAERPEGSISTLTIQRTEQRDSAMYRCASSPIITGTSGGNNEQFFGPGTRLTVL.

This clonotype has a handful of counts. The chain joins TRBV5-1 to TRBJ2-1; 8 bases align to TRBD2. Per the germline V gene, CDR1 is SGHRS and CDR2 is YFSETQ. The CDR3 loop spans 14 amino acids. Trimming cost V 1 base and J 7 bases; bases outside gene matches: 4. The DNA of the CDR3 is TGCGCCAGCAGCTTGAGGGTAGCGGGGAATGAGCAGTTCTTC. Translation gives CASSLRVAGNEQFF. Filled out from reference TRBV5-1 and TRBJ2-1, the complete variable domain reads KAGVTQTPRYLIKTRGQQVTLSCSPISGHRSVSWYQQTPGQGLQFLFEYFSETQRNKGNFPGRFSGRQFSNSRSEMNVSTLELGDSALYLCASSLRVAGNEQFFGPGTRLTVL.

There are many counts of this clonotype. CDR3 region: CASSFLGQGYEQYF. The CDR3 DNA follows: TGTGCCAGCAGTTTTCTGGGACAGGGGTACGAGCAGTACTTC. The rearrangement links TRBV12-3 or TRBV12-4 to TRBJ2-7; 10 bases fit TRBD1. After removal of 3 bases from V and 4 bases from J, the junction contained 3 bases not matched to a gene. This CDR3 region has 14 residues.

Comments on this clonotype: This may arise from a read error, as a much more abundant clone is one base away. The rearrangement links TRBV29-1 to TRBJ1-1, with no clear D. The CDR3 is 12 residues long. Per the germline V gene, CDR1 is SQVTM and CDR2 is ANQGSEA. This chain's CDR3 is CSVEWPNTEAYF. DNA of the CDR3: TGCAGCGTTGAGTGGCCCAACACTGAAGCTTACTTT.

The rearrangement uses TRBV5-1 and TRBJ2-7; TRBD2 is a possible D gene (6 bases). Germline V CDR1 and CDR2: SGHRS, YFSETQ. This CDR3 is built from 15 residues. The V end lost 8 bases, the J end lost 4 bases, and 22 bases lay between the germline ends. In nucleotides, the CDR3 is TGCGCCAGTGGTTGGGGGGAGATAGACCGATACGAGCAGTACTTC. The encoded protein is CASGWGEIDRYEQYF.

Details on this clonotype: Being one base from a much bigger clone, this may be a read error. The chain employs TRBV9 and TRBJ2-2, with D perhaps TRBD1 or TRBD2 (6 bases each). The V end lost 3 bases, the J end lost 4 bases, and 19 bases lay between the germline ends. The CDR3 is 17 amino acids. The germline gives CDR1 SGDLS, CDR2 YYNGEE. Here the CDR3 reads CASSAEGGSTATGELFF. The CDR3 coding sequence is TGTGCCAGCAGCGCAGAGGGGGGCAGTACGGCCACCGGGGAGCTGTTTTTT.